This T cell receptor (beta chain) comes out of a study of T cells in Graves' hyperthyroidism and ophthalmopathy. Study-level information: Peripheral blood samples were taken at initial diagnosis, prior to any treatment.

Stable Graves' hyperthyroidism meant no ophthalmopathy progression within 18 months. Aged 18 to 65, the patients had hyperthyroidism that was newly diagnosed and had lasted under 2 months. From RNA transcripts, TCR beta CDR3 regions were amplified. First-round RT-PCR of the TCR CDR3 relied on the HTBI primer set. Via MiXCR, TCRdb re-called the multiplex PCR reads, giving one row per CDR3 protein. The sample has roughly 700,000 distinct CDR3 sequences; approximately 15% are singletons. V trimming: 3 bases; J trimming: 6 bases; junction bases outside the gene matches: 2. Germline V gene lookup returns CDR1 KGHDR and CDR2 SFDVKD. CDR3 length: 13 amino acids.

The sample consisted of blood. The gene calls are TRBV24-1 and TRBJ2-3; 7 bases fit TRBD1. This TCR derives from a man in his fifties with Graves' hyperthyroidism. The CDR3 spells CATSDTDRDTQYF. CDR3 bases: TGTGCCACCAGTGATACGGACAGGGATACGCAGTATTTT.